Given below is one T cell receptor (beta chain) in context. Treatment here: 15 to 20 received Ad26.COV2.S at low or high dose, single or two shots; several received placebo; per-sample allocation not given. Specimens were obtained on day 63 following the first vaccine or placebo injection. An 18-55-year-old adult in Boston served as donor. Sequencing was performed with immunoSEQ multiplex PCR; in TCRdb, only in-frame clones are kept and a portion is missing. The sample has about 350,000 clones, 80% to 90% seen once. This record comes from a study of Ad26.COV2.S vaccination and SARS-CoV-2 variants. Study as a whole: Intramuscular Ad26.COV2.S at 5x10^10 or 1x10^11 viral particles.

Germline V CDR1 and CDR2: LNHDA, SQIVND (reference sequence). V lost 5 bases to trimming and J lost 1 base, with 8 bases between them. This CDR3 is 14 amino acids long. Material: peripheral blood, obtained in a trial of Ad26.COV2.S vaccine versus placebo. The chain uses TRBV19 and TRBJ1-4; D perhaps matches TRBD1 (5 bases). The sequence came from a person between 18 and 59 years old who received the Ad26.COV2.S COVID-19 vaccine or a placebo. The CDR3 protein is CASSPGQTNEKLFF. CDR3 bases: TGTGCCAGTAGTCCAGGGCAAACTAATGAAAAACTGTTTTTT.